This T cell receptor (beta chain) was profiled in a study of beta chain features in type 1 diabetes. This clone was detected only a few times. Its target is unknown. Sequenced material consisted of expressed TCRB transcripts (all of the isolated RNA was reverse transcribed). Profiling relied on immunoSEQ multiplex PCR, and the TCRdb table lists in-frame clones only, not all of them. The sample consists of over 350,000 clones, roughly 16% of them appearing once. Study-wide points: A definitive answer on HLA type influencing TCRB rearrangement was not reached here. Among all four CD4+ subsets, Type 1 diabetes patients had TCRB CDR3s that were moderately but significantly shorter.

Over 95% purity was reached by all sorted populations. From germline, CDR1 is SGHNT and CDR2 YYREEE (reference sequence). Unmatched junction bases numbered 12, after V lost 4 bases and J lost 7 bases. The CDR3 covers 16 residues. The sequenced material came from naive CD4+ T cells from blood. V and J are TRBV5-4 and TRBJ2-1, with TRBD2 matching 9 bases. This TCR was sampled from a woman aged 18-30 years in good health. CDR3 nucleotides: TGTGCCAGCAGCCCCCTCGCCGGACTAGCGAGAAATGAGCAGTTCTTC. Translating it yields CASSPLAGLARNEQFF.